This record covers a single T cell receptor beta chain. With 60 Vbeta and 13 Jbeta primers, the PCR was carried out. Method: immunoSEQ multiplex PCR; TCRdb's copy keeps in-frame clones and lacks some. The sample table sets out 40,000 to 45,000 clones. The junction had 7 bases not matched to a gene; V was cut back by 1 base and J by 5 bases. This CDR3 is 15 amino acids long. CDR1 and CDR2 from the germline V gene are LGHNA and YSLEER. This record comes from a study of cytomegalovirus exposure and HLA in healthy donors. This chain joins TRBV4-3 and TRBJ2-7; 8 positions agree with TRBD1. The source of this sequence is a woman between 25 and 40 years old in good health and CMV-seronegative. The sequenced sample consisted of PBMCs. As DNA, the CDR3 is TGCGCCAGCAGCCAAGGGGGACAGGAACCCCACGAGCAGTACTTC. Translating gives CASSQGGQEPHEQYF.